The clone carrying this T cell receptor (beta chain) was found a few times. Antigen: not known. These data are taken from a study of cytomegalovirus exposure and HLA in healthy donors. The PCR employed 60 Vbeta primers together with 13 Jbeta primers. Sequencing used immunoSEQ multiplex PCR; TCRdb keeps in-frame clones, though not all of them. The table records 150,000 to 250,000 clones, around 81% of them present only once. In germline, CDR1 is SNHLY, CDR2 FYNNEI. J gave up 5 bases and V 11 bases, and 7 bases lay outside the gene matches. CDR3 size: 13 residues. Regarding the study as a whole: Most TCR sequences were uncommon, yet certain public TCRs appeared in many donors. Presence/absence analyses assumed roughly uniform sequencing depth across donors. Prior analysis indicated that the majority of TCR beta V segments exhibited productivity approximately 87% or approximately 30% of the time.

The sequence was collected from a man in his thirties or forties in good health and CMV-seronegative. The sample comprised PBMCs. The rearrangement uses TRBV2 and TRBJ1-1; TRBD1 agrees at 11 bases. The CDR3 nucleotides read TGTGCCGGGAGGACAGGGGGCTTTACTGAAGCTTTCTTT. Protein sequence: CAGRTGGFTEAFF.